The entry below gives a single TCR beta chain sequence along with its context. The antigen is unknown. This entry is derived from a study of blood T cells in healthy people across ages. A sample-barcoded 5' primer and a J-beta primer mix were used in a second PCR of about 7 to 12 cycles. Via MiXCR, TCRdb re-called the 5' RACE reads, giving one row per CDR3 protein. The sample has around 600,000 distinct CDR3 sequences; roughly 43% are singletons. Study results and limitations: Significant beta diversity loss was already apparent by age approximately 40, declining roughly linearly.

The length of the CDR3 is 15 residues. Trimming removed 4 bases from V and 6 bases from J; junction bases left unmatched: 12. Germline lookup yields CDR1 DFQATT and CDR2 SNEGSKA (reference sequence). This clonotype was sampled from a man of 80 years or more in good health. The sequencing sample was made of blood. V is TRBV20-1 and J is TRBJ2-7; 10 bases fit TRBD2. The CDR3 sequence: CSATSFLAGVGEQYF. CDR3 DNA: TGCAGTGCTACGTCCTTCCTAGCGGGAGTCGGCGAGCAGTACTTC.